This T cell receptor beta chain was documented in a study of blood T cell repertoires in COVID-19. The CDR3 is made up of 14 amino acids. From germline, CDR1 is SGHNT and CDR2 YENEEA. The ends were cut back, 5 bases at V and 5 bases at J, with 12 bases in the middle. Profiling relied on immunoSEQ multiplex PCR, and the TCRdb table lists in-frame clones only, not all of them. The table shows around 250,000 clones, with approximately 78% occurring only once. This TCR was recovered from a woman between 18 and 29 years old with acute or convalescent COVID-19. The gene calls are TRBV11-3 and TRBJ2-2; D is unresolved. The sample comprised peripheral blood. For the CDR3, the DNA is TGTGCCAGCAGCCCGATCGGCGGAACCGGGGAGCTGTTTTTT. It is translated as CASSPIGGTGELFF.